This record covers a single TCR beta chain. Its antigen is currently unknown. CDR1 and CDR2 from the germline V gene are MNHEY and SVGAGI. The CDR3 extends over 13 amino acids. V was trimmed by 2 bases and J by 5 bases, leaving 7 bases between them. This sample was included in a study of naive and memory T cell subsets. General study points: Over 90% of naive TCR sequences appeared only once after error correction, unlike memory subsets. A few larger clonotypes appeared in naive repertoires, especially CD8, possibly memory cells re-expressing CD45RA.

The beta constant-region primer was an equimolar mix of two oligonucleotides covering TRBC1 and TRBC2. Four rounds of PCR amplified the ligated cDNA using nested alpha and beta constant-region primers plus SP2. MiXCR, run by TCRdb on the UMI-ligation and nested PCR reads, gives a single entry per CDR3 protein. The profile shows around 140,000 distinct CDR3 sequences, 15% to 25% of them singletons. The sequenced material came from naive CD8+ T cells from blood. The sequence came from a human donor in good health. The rearrangement uses TRBV6-5 and TRBJ2-1; D is uncertain. In nucleotides, the CDR3 is TGTGCCAGCAGTTACGGTGAGAACAATGAGCAGTTCTTC. Protein: CASSYGENNEQFF.